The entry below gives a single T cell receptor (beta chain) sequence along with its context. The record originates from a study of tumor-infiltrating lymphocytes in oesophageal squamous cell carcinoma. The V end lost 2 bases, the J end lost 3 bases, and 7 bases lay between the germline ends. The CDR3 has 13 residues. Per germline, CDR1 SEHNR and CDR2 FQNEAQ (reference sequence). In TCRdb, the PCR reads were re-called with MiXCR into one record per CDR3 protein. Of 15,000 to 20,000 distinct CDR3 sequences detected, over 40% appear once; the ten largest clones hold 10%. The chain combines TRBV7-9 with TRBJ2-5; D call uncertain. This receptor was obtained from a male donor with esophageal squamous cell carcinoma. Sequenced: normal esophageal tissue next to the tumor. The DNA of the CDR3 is TGTGCCAGCAGCTTACGGGCTGAAGAGACCCAGTACTTC. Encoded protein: CASSLRAEETQYF.